This TCR beta chain was retrieved from a study of blood T cell repertoires in COVID-19. Study summary: Samples representing acute and convalescent COVID-19 were sourced from the United States, Italy and Spain. PBMCs, B-cell-depleted T cells, or T cells provided the cDNA or gDNA that made up the material.

The CDR3 sequence is 15 residues long. V lost 4 bases to trimming and J lost 0 bases, with 12 bases between them. Per the germline V gene, CDR1 is SEHNR and CDR2 is FQNEAQ (reference sequence). This clone was seen only once. In the original workflow: Amplification of reference gene primers was used by the study to estimate nucleated cell counts. Libraries were prepared by immunoSEQ multiplex PCR; TCRdb keeps only in-frame clonotypes and omits some of them. The DNA was the basis for D and trimming; V, J and clone size are from that table. This repertoire shows about 66,000 clones, around 88% found once; its top ten account for about 6.4%.

Sequenced: peripheral blood. The sequence was collected from a woman between 65 and 79 years old with acute or convalescent COVID-19. The rearrangement uses TRBV7-9 and TRBJ1-2; tentative D call: TRBD1 (6 bases). The CDR3 sequence: CASSSNRESNYGYTF. CDR3 nucleotide sequence: TGTGCCAGCAGCTCCAACAGGGAGTCTAACTATGGCTACACCTTC.